The rows below give T cell receptor beta chains drawn from one sample of a study of beta chain features in type 1 diabetes. TCRdb's table, derived via immunoSEQ multiplex PCR, lists solely in-frame clones and lacks some. The top ten clones hold 1% to 1.5% of a sample with about 220,000 clones, under 13% of them seen once. What was sequenced was central memory CD4+ T cells from blood. All receptors come from a man aged 18 to 29 in good health. The CDR3 runs from the conserved cysteine through the conserved F or W. A D gene is named only where the DNA matches it firmly. Where a row states a size, it is once, few, many or the class of an expanded clone; other rows omit it.

V gene: TRBV7-2
clone size: .
J gene: TRBJ2-4
D gene: .
CDR3 protein: CASSLAPVARGLSIQYF
CDR3 DNA: TGTGCCAGCAGCTTAGCGCCGGTCGCTAGGGGGTTAAGTATTCAGTACTTC

V gene: TRBV7-3
clone size: .
J gene: TRBJ2-3
D gene: .
CDR3 protein: CASSLSGIRTDTQYF
CDR3 DNA: TGTGCCAGCAGCTTAAGCGGGATCCGCACAGATACGCAGTATTTT

V gene: TRBV29-1
clone size: .
J gene: TRBJ2-1
D gene: .
CDR3 protein: CSVRRGQVQFF
CDR3 DNA: TGCAGCGTCCGGAGGGGCCAGGTGCAGTTCTTC

V gene: TRBV2
clone size: .
J gene: TRBJ2-4
D gene: .
CDR3 protein: CASSAGGRAKPQYF
CDR3 DNA: TGTGCCAGCAGTGCCGGTGGCAGGGCGAAACCTCAGTACTTC

V gene: TRBV7-9
clone size: .
J gene: TRBJ1-2
D gene: TRBD1
CDR3 protein: CASSSRTGFGYTF
CDR3 DNA: TGTGCCAGCAGCTCCAGGACAGGGTTCGGCTACACCTTC

V gene: TRBV4-3
clone size: .
J gene: TRBJ2-7
D gene: .
CDR3 protein: CASSQDWQLGGYEQYF
CDR3 DNA: TGCGCCAGCAGCCAAGATTGGCAGCTTGGGGGCTACGAGCAGTACTTC

V gene: TRBV25-1
clone size: few
J gene: TRBJ2-1
D gene: .
CDR3 protein: CASSATGRNEQFF
CDR3 DNA: TGTGCCAGCAGTGCAACAGGGCGCAATGAGCAGTTCTTC

V gene: TRBV15
clone size: .
J gene: TRBJ2-1
D gene: TRBD2
CDR3 protein: CATSRDWASGSSYNEQFF
CDR3 DNA: TGTGCCACCAGCAGAGATTGGGCTAGCGGTAGCTCCTACAATGAGCAGTTCTTC

V gene: TRBV28
clone size: .
J gene: TRBJ2-7
D gene: TRBD2
CDR3 protein: CASSFRASGGIYEQYF
CDR3 DNA: TGTGCCAGCAGTTTCCGGGCTAGCGGGGGAATCTACGAGCAGTACTTC

V gene: TRBV7-2
clone size: .
J gene: TRBJ1-5
D gene: TRBD1
CDR3 protein: CASSFRQGTQPQHF
CDR3 DNA: TGTGCCAGCAGCTTTCGACAGGGGACTCAGCCCCAGCATTTT

V gene: TRBV2
clone size: few
J gene: TRBJ2-7
D gene: .
CDR3 protein: CASSEVGSNYEQYF
CDR3 DNA: TGTGCCAGCAGTGAAGTGGGCAGCAACTACGAGCAGTACTTC

V gene: TRBV18
clone size: few
J gene: TRBJ2-2
D gene: TRBD1
CDR3 protein: CASSPRWTGSTGELFF
CDR3 DNA: TGTGCCAGCTCACCAAGATGGACAGGGTCAACCGGGGAGCTGTTTTTT

V gene: TRBV29-1
clone size: .
J gene: TRBJ2-1
D gene: .
CDR3 protein: CSVDRGSNEQFF
CDR3 DNA: TGCAGCGTTGATCGGGGCTCCAATGAGCAGTTCTTC

V gene: TRBV5-1
clone size: few
J gene: TRBJ2-7
D gene: .
CDR3 protein: CASSLEPQVWYEQYF
CDR3 DNA: TGCGCCAGCAGCTTGGAACCCCAGGTGTGGTACGAGCAGTACTTC

V gene: TRBV6-6
clone size: .
J gene: TRBJ2-1
D gene: TRBD1
CDR3 protein: CASSPLGQGDYNEQFF
CDR3 DNA: TGTGCCAGCAGCCCGCTTGGACAGGGAGACTACAATGAGCAGTTCTTC

V gene: TRBV5-6
clone size: few
J gene: TRBJ2-1
D gene: TRBD2
CDR3 protein: CASSSGLAGVNEQFF
CDR3 DNA: TGTGCCAGCAGCTCGGGACTAGCGGGAGTCAATGAGCAGTTCTTC

V gene: TRBV10-3
clone size: few
J gene: TRBJ1-6
D gene: .
CDR3 protein: CAAGEVNSPLHF
CDR3 DNA: TGTGCCGCGGGAGAGGTGAATTCACCCCTCCACTTT

V gene: TRBV11-2
clone size: few
J gene: TRBJ2-5
D gene: .
CDR3 protein: CASSLERRTETQYF
CDR3 DNA: TGTGCCAGCAGCTTAGAGAGGCGGACCGAGACCCAGTACTTC

V gene: TRBV6-5
clone size: few
J gene: TRBJ2-5
D gene: TRBD1
CDR3 protein: CASWNLRGPETQYF
CDR3 DNA: TGTGCCAGCTGGAACCTCAGGGGGCCAGAGACCCAGTACTTC

V gene: TRBV12-5
clone size: many
J gene: TRBJ1-1
D gene: .
CDR3 protein: CASGLVPQQNTEAFF
CDR3 DNA: TGTGCTAGTGGTTTGGTACCACAACAGAACACTGAAGCTTTCTTT

V gene: TRBV6-5
clone size: .
J gene: TRBJ1-2
D gene: TRBD1
CDR3 protein: CASSYSRQGVYGYTF
CDR3 DNA: TGTGCCAGCAGTTATTCGCGACAGGGGGTGTATGGCTACACCTTC

V gene: TRBV5-4
clone size: .
J gene: TRBJ2-1
D gene: .
CDR3 protein: CASSLGGPGRWNEQFF
CDR3 DNA: TGTGCCAGCAGCTTGGGGGGGCCTGGTCGGTGGAATGAGCAGTTCTTC

V gene: TRBV23-1
clone size: few
J gene: TRBJ2-1
D gene: .
CDR3 protein: CASSHGSVYNEQFF
CDR3 DNA: TGCGCCAGCAGTCACGGATCCGTCTACAATGAGCAGTTCTTC